The 18 T cell receptor beta chains given below trace back to one sample, sequenced in a study of cytomegalovirus exposure and HLA in healthy donors (dated by TCRdb to 2017 to 2019). Library preparation used the immunoSEQ multiplex PCR assay. For the multiplex PCR, a mixture combining 60 forward primers for TCR Vbeta segments and 13 reverse primers for TCR Jbeta segments was used. Held by TCRdb, this immuneACCESS table contains in-frame sequences only and omits some clones. Under half of the omission traces to an unresolved V gene where checked; the cause of the rest is unknown. This sample has roughly 150,000 clones in its table, and roughly 82% of those were observed once. Of the sample, about 7.1% is held by the ten largest clones. Sequenced: PBMCs. These receptors were taken from a woman aged 45-60 years in good health and CMV-seropositive.

V and J are TRBV7-2 and TRBJ2-7, with D possibly TRBD2 on 7 matching bases. The ends were cut back, 3 bases at V and 4 bases at J, with 13 bases in the middle. The germline V gene has CDR1 SGHTA and CDR2 FQGNSA. This CDR3 is built from 14 residues. CDR3 sequence: CASSLVGGQYEQYF. Written as DNA, the CDR3 is TGTGCCAGCAGCTTGGTGGGGGGGCAGTACGAGCAGTACTTC.

This clone was detected only a few times. The V and J genes are TRBV27 and TRBJ1-6, with a weak D call TRBD1 (6 bases). Deletions cut 2 bases from V and 6 bases from J, with 11 bases between. The CDR3 runs to 15 residues. Per the germline V gene, CDR1 is MNHEY and CDR2 is SMNVEV (reference sequence). In nucleotides, the CDR3 is TGTGCCAGCAGTTTACGGACAGCCATTAATTCACCCCTCCACTTT. Translated, it gives CASSLRTAINSPLHF.

This clone has a single count. This chain uses TRBV5-4 with TRBJ2-7, with D maybe TRBD1 (6 bases). The CDR3 contains 13 residues. Germline CDR1 SGHNT, CDR2 YYREEE (reference sequence). V was clipped by 4 bases and J by 1 base, with 9 bases between them. The chain's CDR3 is CASSRGQSYEQYF. The CDR3 coding sequence is TGTGCCAGCAGCCGTGGACAGTCCTACGAGCAGTACTTC. Drawing the rest from reference TRBV5-4 and TRBJ2-7, the complete variable domain is ETGVTQSPTHLIKTRGQQVTLRCSSQSGHNTVSWYQQALGQGPQFIFQYYREEENGRGNFPPRFSGLQFPNYSSELNVNALELDDSALYLCASSRGQSYEQYFGPGTRLTVT.

CDR3 region: CASSDGPTEAFF. The CDR3 nucleotides read TGTGCCAGTAGTGATGGGCCCACTGAAGCTTTCTTT. The chain employs TRBV19 and TRBJ1-1; D not resolved. Per germline, CDR1 LNHDA and CDR2 SQIVND (reference sequence). This CDR3 has 12 residues. Trimming stripped 5 bases from V and 4 bases from J, with 8 bases between.

The table lists this clone with a count of one. The chain links TRBV4-2 to TRBJ2-6; D may be TRBD2 (5 bases). Trimming took off 1 base at V and 0 bases at J, with 13 bases between the two ends. CDR1 and CDR2 from the germline V gene are LGHNA and YNFKEQ. The CDR3 runs 18 residues. CDR3 region: CASSQGSGILSGANVLTF. DNA for the CDR3: TGTGCCAGCAGCCAAGGATCGGGGATCCTCTCTGGGGCCAACGTCCTGACTTTC.

V gene TRBV28 combines with J gene TRBJ2-7; 10 bases line up with TRBD1. The CDR3 runs to 15 residues. Germline CDR1 is MDHEN and CDR2 is SYDVKM. V lost 5 bases, J lost 1 base, and 5 bases stayed unmatched. CDR3 residues: CASSPGQGISYEQYF. In DNA form, the CDR3 reads TGTGCCAGCAGTCCGGGACAGGGGATTTCCTACGAGCAGTACTTC.

The gene calls are TRBV27 and TRBJ2-1, with TRBD2 matching 8 bases. The trim removed 5 bases at V and 3 bases at J, leaving 3 bases unmatched. The CDR3 has 14 amino acids. CDR1 and CDR2 from the germline V gene are MNHEY and SMNVEV (reference sequence). The CDR3 region is CASSRSGSYNEQFF. The CDR3 DNA reads TGTGCCAGCAGTCGCAGCGGGAGCTACAATGAGCAGTTCTTC.

This clone was found once. V usage is TRBV7-6 and J usage is TRBJ2-3; 16 bases are shared with TRBD2. The CDR3 totals 19 residues. Germline trimming cut 6 bases from V and 3 bases from J; bases unmatched to any gene: 12. Germline V lookup: CDR1 SGHVS, CDR2 FNYEAQ. CDR3 coding DNA: TGTGCCAGCAGTCTAGTCCCGGGACTAGCGGGGGGGAGTACAGATACGCAGTATTTT. Protein sequence: CASSLVPGLAGGSTDTQYF.

The J gene is TRBJ1-5, the V gene TRBV30, with TRBD1 matching over 10 bases. Germline loops: CDR1 GTSNPN, CDR2 SVGIG (reference sequence). The CDR3 runs to 16 residues. Trimming took 3 bases from V and 0 from J; bases not matched to a gene: 5. This CDR3 reads CAWSKGQGGSNQPQHF. As DNA, the CDR3 is TGTGCCTGGAGCAAAGGACAGGGGGGTAGCAATCAGCCCCAGCATTTT.

V gene TRBV19 combines with J gene TRBJ1-3; TRBD1 matches at 8 bases. J lost 4 bases, V lost 4 bases, and 6 bases had no gene match. This CDR3 contains 15 residues. CDR1 is LNHDA and CDR2 is SQIVND in the germline V gene (reference sequence). CDR3 sequence: CASSTGTGQGNTIYF. Here the CDR3 DNA reads TGTGCCAGTAGTACTGGGACAGGTCAAGGAAACACCATATATTTT. The variable domain in full, completed from reference TRBV19 and TRBJ1-3, reads DGGITQSPKYLFRKEGQNVTLSCEQNLNHDAMYWYRQDPGQGLRLIYYSQIVNDFQKGDIAEGYSVSREKKESFPLTVTSAQKNPTAFYLCASSTGTGQGNTIYFGEGSWLTVV.

The count of this clone is one. The rearrangement joins TRBV29-1 to TRBJ2-1; TRBD2 aligns across 9 bases. The CDR3 is 14 amino acids. Germline V gives CDR1 SQVTM, CDR2 ANQGSEA. Trimming removed 4 bases from V and 7 bases from J; junction bases left unmatched: 8. Written as DNA, the CDR3 is TGCAGCGTTGTTTCCGGACTAGCGAGAAATGAGCAGTTCTTC. Its protein product is CSVVSGLARNEQFF.

V is TRBV5-1 and J is TRBJ1-4; possibly TRBD1 for D (6 bases). In germline, CDR1 is SGHRS, CDR2 YFSETQ. Trimming removed 4 bases from V and 4 bases from J, with 11 bases in between. This CDR3 contains 14 residues. The CDR3 sequence is CASSRTGINEKLFF. In DNA, the CDR3 is TGCGCCAGCAGCCGCACAGGGATTAATGAAAAACTGTTTTTT.

The chain joins TRBV6-6 to TRBJ2-2, with a possible D match to TRBD2 (6 bases). Germline V gene lookup returns CDR1 MNHNY and CDR2 SVGAGI (reference sequence). V lost 4 bases and J 6 bases, leaving 9 bases between the germline ends. The CDR3 loop spans 13 amino acids. The CDR3: CASSSRGSGELFF. The CDR3 nucleotides read TGTGCCAGCAGTTCCCGGGGGTCCGGGGAGCTGTTTTTT.

This clone was picked up a small number of times. The V and J genes are TRBV5-6 and TRBJ1-4; TRBD1 is a possible D gene (5 bases). The ends were cut back, 1 base at V and 5 bases at J, with 12 bases in the middle. CDR3 length: 15 amino acids. CDR1 and CDR2 from the germline V gene are SGHDT and YYEEEE. Here the CDR3 DNA reads TGTGCCAGCAGCTTGATCTCAGGGCTCAATGAAAAACTGTTTTTT. Translating it yields CASSLISGLNEKLFF.

The chain links TRBV6-5 to TRBJ2-7; TRBD1 aligns across 7 bases. The ends lost 6 bases at V and 3 bases at J; junction bases unmatched: 5. CDR1 and CDR2 (germline): MNHEY, SVGAGI. This CDR3 contains 13 residues. The CDR3 protein is CASRGDRLYEQYF. In nucleotides, the CDR3 is TGTGCCAGCAGAGGGGACAGACTCTACGAGCAGTACTTC.

This clone was counted a few times. The gene calls are TRBV2 and TRBJ2-2; 8 bases match TRBD2. There are 15 residues in the CDR3. The V and J ends lost 9 bases and 0 bases, in that order; junction bases with no gene match: 6. CDR1 is SNHLY and CDR2 is FYNNEI in the germline V gene. The chain's CDR3 is CASRLAPPNTGELFF. The CDR3 coding sequence is TGTGCCAGTCGACTAGCGCCACCGAACACCGGGGAGCTGTTTTTT.

The chain joins TRBV5-6 to TRBJ2-1; D unclear. The germline CDR1 and CDR2 sequences are SGHDT and YYEEEE. The CDR3 extends over 16 amino acids. V was shortened by 0 bases and J by 3 bases, with 13 bases between the two germline ends. The CDR3 DNA reads TGTGCCAGCAGCTTGGTCGGTCGAGAGTACTACAATGAGCAGTTCTTC. This gives the protein CASSLVGREYYNEQFF.

The chain links TRBV20-1 to TRBJ1-3, with D possibly matching TRBD1 (5 bases). CDR1 is DFQATT and CDR2 is SNEGSKA in the germline V gene (reference sequence). V lost 6 bases, J lost 8 bases, and 11 bases lay in between. The CDR3 spans 11 residues. As DNA, the CDR3 is TGCAGTGCCCAGTCGGGGGACACCATATATTTT. Its translation is CSAQSGDTIYF.